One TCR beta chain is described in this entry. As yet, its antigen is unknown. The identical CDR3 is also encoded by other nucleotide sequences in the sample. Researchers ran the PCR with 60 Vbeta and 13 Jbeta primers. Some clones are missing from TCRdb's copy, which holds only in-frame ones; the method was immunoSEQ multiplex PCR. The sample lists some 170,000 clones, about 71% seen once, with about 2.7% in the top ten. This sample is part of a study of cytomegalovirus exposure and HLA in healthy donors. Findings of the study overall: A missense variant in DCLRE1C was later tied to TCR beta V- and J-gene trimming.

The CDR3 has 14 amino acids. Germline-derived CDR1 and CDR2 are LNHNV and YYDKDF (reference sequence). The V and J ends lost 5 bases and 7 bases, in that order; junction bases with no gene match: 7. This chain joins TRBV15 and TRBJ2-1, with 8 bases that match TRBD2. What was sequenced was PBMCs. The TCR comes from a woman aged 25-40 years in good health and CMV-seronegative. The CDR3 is CATSARTSRNEQFF. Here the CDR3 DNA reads TGTGCCACCAGCGCTCGGACTAGCAGGAATGAGCAGTTCTTC.